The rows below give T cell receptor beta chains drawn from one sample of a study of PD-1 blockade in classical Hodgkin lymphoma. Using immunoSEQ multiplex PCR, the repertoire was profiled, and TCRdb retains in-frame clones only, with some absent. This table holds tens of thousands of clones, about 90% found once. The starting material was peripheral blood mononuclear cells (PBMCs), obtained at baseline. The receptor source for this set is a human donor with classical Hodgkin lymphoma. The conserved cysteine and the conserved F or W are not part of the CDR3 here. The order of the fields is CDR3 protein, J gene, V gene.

ASSIRPSGGYEQY | TRBJ2-7 | TRBV19
ASSSGQGSSYELY | TRBJ2-7 | TRBV28
ASSLNTGPLYEQY | TRBJ2-7 | TRBV27
ASSVGGSPNEKLF | TRBJ1-4 | TRBV9
ASKITGTSARDEQF | TRBJ2-1 | TRBV27
ASSVVNREGTDTQY | TRBJ2-3 | TRBV9
ASSPGGWQDLHGYT | TRBJ1-2 | TRBV7-2
ASSQDWVAANTGELF | TRBJ2-2 | TRBV4-1
ASRASTTGELF | TRBJ2-2 | TRBV5-1
ASSLGGNVNQPQH | TRBJ1-5 | TRBV7-2
ASSLFGIAVERNIQY | TRBJ2-4 | TRBV5-1
ASSFPDTGNTIY | TRBJ1-3 | TRBV7-2
ASSDDQIQGGEQF | TRBJ2-1 | TRBV5-5
ASSYFGGRAWDEQF | TRBJ2-1 | TRBV6-5
ASSPGLAGSYEQY | TRBJ2-7 | TRBV19
ASSQDAAGGYNEQF | TRBJ2-1 | TRBV4-1
ASAGGHSTDTQY | TRBJ2-3 | TRBV9
SVSLEAGNEQF | TRBJ2-1 | TRBV29-1
ASSLPWGPGDRSYEQY | TRBJ2-7 | TRBV28
ASSVGPAYEQY | TRBJ2-7 | TRBV9
ASSLSGEYNEQF | TRBJ2-1 | TRBV28
ASQPSRVEYEQY | TRBJ2-7 | TRBV2
ASSLLERRELF | TRBJ2-2 | TRBV5-4
ASGGGLAVNNNEQF | TRBJ2-1 | TRBV2
ASGGGTGQPQH | TRBJ1-5 | TRBV18
ASRATSEKLF | TRBJ1-4 | TRBV25-1
ASTDGTGGTNTGELF | TRBJ2-2 | TRBV5-1
ASSWGLAGDTQY | TRBJ2-3 | TRBV2
ASSPPPTLGLAGGYEQF | TRBJ2-1 | TRBV18
ASSLRTLRSNQPQH | TRBJ1-5 | TRBV28
ASSPQRQGVRETQY | TRBJ2-5 | TRBV13
ASSHSLSPSGGQPQH | TRBJ1-5 | TRBV4-3
ASSEALRKGYT | TRBJ1-2 | TRBV2
ASSLGDINTGELF | TRBJ2-2 | TRBV28
ASSLRWSGLAGERDNEQF | TRBJ2-1 | TRBV2
ASSLWPSSSYNEQF | TRBJ2-1 | TRBV5-1
ASSLMGRRNTEAF | TRBJ1-1 | TRBV11-2
ASSQTSYNSPLH | TRBJ1-6 | TRBV6-6
ASSAQGWDFSGYT | TRBJ1-2 | TRBV9
ASTWGQGWNNSPLH | TRBJ1-6 | TRBV28
ASSLTGIADTQY | TRBJ2-3 | TRBV7-6
ASSYTGDLLEAF | TRBJ1-1 | TRBV6-5
ASSQGLPNEQF | TRBJ2-1 | TRBV6-6
ASSAPSDGGSYEQY | TRBJ2-7 | TRBV19
ASSDHPFYGYT | TRBJ1-2 | TRBV7-9
ASSRTGIETQY | TRBJ2-5 | TRBV11-3
ASSSRSYEQY | TRBJ2-7 | TRBV11-2
ASSLVEGSYEQY | TRBJ2-7 | TRBV27
ASSLGRWDIPDTQY | TRBJ2-3 | TRBV11-2
ASSPVVVMSPYEQY | TRBJ2-7 | TRBV28
ASSPDSNYGYT | TRBJ1-2 | TRBV5-4
ASSFFASGKNEQF | TRBJ2-1 | TRBV7-9
ASSQDGGRDNEQF | TRBJ2-1 | TRBV4-2
ASSENTYEQY | TRBJ2-7 | TRBV18
ASSLDSSGTTPTPHYEQY | TRBJ2-7 | TRBV14